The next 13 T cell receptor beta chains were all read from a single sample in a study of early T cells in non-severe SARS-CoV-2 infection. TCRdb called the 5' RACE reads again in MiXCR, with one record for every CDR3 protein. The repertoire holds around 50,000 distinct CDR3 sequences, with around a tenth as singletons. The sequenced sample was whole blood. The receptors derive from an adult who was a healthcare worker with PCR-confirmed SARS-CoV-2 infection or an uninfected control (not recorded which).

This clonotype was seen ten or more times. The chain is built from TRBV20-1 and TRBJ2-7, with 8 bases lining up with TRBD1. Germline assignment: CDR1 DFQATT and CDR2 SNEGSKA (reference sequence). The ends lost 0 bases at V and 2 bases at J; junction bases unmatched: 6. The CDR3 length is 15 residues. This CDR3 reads CSARDPGGRTYEQYF. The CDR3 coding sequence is TGCAGTGCTAGAGATCCAGGGGGCAGGACCTACGAGCAGTACTTC.

The CDR3 protein is CAISEATDSYEQYF. CDR3 nucleotides: TGTGCCATCAGTGAGGCGACAGATTCCTACGAGCAGTACTTC. J is TRBJ2-7 and V is TRBV10-3, with a tentative D call TRBD1 (5 bases). CDR1 and CDR2 from the germline V gene are ENHRY and SYGVKD. The CDR3 spans 14 residues. Deletions cut 2 bases from V and 1 base from J, with 9 bases between.

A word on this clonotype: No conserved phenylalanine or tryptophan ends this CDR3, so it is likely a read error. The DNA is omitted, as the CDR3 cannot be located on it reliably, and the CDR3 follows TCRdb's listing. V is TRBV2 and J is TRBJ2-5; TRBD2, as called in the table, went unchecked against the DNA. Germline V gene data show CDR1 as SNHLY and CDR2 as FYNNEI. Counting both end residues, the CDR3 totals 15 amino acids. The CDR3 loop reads CASSEVGLAERPTAY.

The CDR3: CASSLASNYGYTF. The CDR3 DNA is TGTGCCAGCAGCTTGGCAAGTAACTATGGCTACACCTTC. The chain has TRBV5-5 and TRBJ1-2; D gene uncertain. This CDR3 contains 13 residues. Germline CDR1 SGHKS, CDR2 YYEKEE (reference sequence). V was shortened by 0 bases and J by 1 base, with 4 bases between the two germline ends.

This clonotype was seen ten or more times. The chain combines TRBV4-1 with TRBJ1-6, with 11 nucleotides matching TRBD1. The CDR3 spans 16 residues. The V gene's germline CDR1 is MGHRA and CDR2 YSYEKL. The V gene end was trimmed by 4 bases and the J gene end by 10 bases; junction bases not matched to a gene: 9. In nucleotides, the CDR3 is TGCGCCAGCAGCCTGGGGGGACAGGGGGACGGGTCACCCCTCCACTTT. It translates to CASSLGGQGDGSPLHF.

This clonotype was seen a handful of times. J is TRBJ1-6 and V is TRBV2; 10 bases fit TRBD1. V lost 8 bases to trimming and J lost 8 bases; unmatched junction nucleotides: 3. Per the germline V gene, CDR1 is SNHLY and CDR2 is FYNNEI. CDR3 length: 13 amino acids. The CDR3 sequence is CASGGQGHSPLHF. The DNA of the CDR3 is TGTGCCAGCGGGGGACAGGGGCATTCACCCCTCCACTTT.

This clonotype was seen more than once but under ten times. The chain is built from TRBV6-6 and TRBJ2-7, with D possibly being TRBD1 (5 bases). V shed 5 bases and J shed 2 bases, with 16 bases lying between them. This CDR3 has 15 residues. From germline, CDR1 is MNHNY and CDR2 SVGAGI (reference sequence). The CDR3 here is CASSTLHDRTYEQYF. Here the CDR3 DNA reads TGTGCCAGCAGTACCTTACATGACAGAACCTACGAGCAGTACTTC.

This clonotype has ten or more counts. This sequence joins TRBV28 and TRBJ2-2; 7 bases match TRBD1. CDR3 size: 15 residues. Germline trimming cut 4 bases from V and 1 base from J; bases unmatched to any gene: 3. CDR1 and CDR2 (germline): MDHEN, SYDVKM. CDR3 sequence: CASSWGQKNTGELFF. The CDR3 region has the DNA TGTGCCAGCAGTTGGGGACAGAAGAACACCGGGGAGCTGTTTTTT. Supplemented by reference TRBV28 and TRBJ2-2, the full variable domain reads DVKVTQSSRYLVKRTGEKVFLECVQDMDHENMFWYRQDPGLGLRLIYFSYDVKMKEKGDIPEGYSVSREKKERFSLILESASTNQTSMYLCASSWGQKNTGELFFGEGSRLTVL.

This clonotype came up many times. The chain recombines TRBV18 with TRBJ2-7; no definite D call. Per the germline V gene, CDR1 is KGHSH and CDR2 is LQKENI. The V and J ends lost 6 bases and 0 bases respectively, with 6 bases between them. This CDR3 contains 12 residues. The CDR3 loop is CASSPYSYEQYF. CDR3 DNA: TGTGCCAGCTCGCCGTACTCCTACGAGCAGTACTTC.

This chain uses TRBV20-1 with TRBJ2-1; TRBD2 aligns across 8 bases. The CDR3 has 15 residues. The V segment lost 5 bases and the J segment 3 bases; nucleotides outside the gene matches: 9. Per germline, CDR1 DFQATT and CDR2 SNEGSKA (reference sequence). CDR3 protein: CSAPWVSGGYNEQFF. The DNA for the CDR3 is TGCAGTGCTCCCTGGGTGAGCGGGGGCTACAATGAGCAGTTCTTC.

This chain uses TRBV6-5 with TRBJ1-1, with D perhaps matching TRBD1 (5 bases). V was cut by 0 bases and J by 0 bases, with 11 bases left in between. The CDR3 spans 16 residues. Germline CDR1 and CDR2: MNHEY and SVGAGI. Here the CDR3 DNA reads TGTGCCAGCAGTTACTCCCAGGGAGGAGTGAACACTGAAGCTTTCTTT. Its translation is CASSYSQGGVNTEAFF.

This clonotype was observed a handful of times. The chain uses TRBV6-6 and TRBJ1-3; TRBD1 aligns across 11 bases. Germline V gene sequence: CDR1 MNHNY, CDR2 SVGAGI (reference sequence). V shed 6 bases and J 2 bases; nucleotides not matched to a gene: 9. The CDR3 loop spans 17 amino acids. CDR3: CASRLGQGARPGNTIYF. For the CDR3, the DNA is TGTGCCAGCAGACTCGGACAGGGGGCGCGTCCTGGAAACACCATATATTTT.

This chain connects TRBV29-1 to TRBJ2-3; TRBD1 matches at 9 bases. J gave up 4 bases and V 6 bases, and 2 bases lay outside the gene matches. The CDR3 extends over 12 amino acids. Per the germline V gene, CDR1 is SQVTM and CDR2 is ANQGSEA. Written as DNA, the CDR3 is TGCAGCGTCGGACAGGGGCCAGATACGCAGTATTTT. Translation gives CSVGQGPDTQYF.